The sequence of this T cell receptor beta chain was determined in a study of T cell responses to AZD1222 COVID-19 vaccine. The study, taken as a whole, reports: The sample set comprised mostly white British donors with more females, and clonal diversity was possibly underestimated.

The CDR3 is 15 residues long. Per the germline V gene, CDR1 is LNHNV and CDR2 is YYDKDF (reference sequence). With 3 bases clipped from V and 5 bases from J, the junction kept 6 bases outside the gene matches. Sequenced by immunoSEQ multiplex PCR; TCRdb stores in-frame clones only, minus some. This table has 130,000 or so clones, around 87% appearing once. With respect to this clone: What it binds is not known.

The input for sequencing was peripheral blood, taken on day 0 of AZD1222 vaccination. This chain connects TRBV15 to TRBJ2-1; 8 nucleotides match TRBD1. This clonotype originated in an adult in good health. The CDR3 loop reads CATSSPPTGDNEQFF. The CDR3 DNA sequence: TGTGCCACCAGCAGCCCCCCGACAGGGGACAATGAGCAGTTCTTC.